Each of the 8 T cell receptor beta chains below was sequenced from the same sample in a study of identical twins. Via MiXCR, TCRdb re-called the 5' RACE reads, giving one row per CDR3 protein. This sample has a few hundred thousand distinct CDR3 sequences; around 9% occur once, and the top ten carry roughly 8.7%. Sequencing was performed on naive T cells sorted from blood. These receptors were obtained from a woman between 45 and 60 years old in good health.

With regard to this clonotype: A much larger clone differs by one base, so this may be a read error. The chain combines TRBV25-1 with TRBJ1-3; D is unclear. This CDR3 spans 15 amino acids. The V gene's germline CDR1 is MGHDK and CDR2 SYGVNS. The CDR3 nucleotides read TGTGCCAGCAGTGAATATCCGTCAGGCGGAAACACCATATGTTTT. Its translation is CASSEYPSGGNTICF.

This clonotype has a handful of counts. The CDR3 protein is CSVVGAASSSYEQYF. In nucleotides, the CDR3 is TGCAGCGTTGTTGGGGCCGCCTCAAGCTCCTACGAGCAGTACTTC. The chain recombines TRBV29-1 with TRBJ2-7; a weak D match, TRBD1 (5 bases). This CDR3 region has 15 residues. Per the germline V gene, CDR1 is SQVTM and CDR2 is ANQGSEA. Deletions cut 4 bases from V and 0 bases from J, with 16 bases between.

The V gene is TRBV4-1, the J gene TRBJ2-3; D is possibly TRBD2 (6 bases). There are 14 residues in the CDR3. Germline V lookup: CDR1 MGHRA, CDR2 YSYEKL. V was clipped by 2 bases and J by 7 bases, with 13 bases between them. CDR3 in DNA: TGCGCCAGCAGCCAACCCCCAGGAGGGAATACGCAGTATTTT. Its translation: CASSQPPGGNTQYF.

The sample holds a few counts of this clonotype. The rearrangement joins TRBV5-1 to TRBJ1-4; D unresolved. The germline CDR1 and CDR2 sequences are SGHRS and YFSETQ. The CDR3 contains 13 residues. The V end was cut by 5 bases, the J end by 0 bases, with 5 bases between. CDR3 loop: CASSPATNEKLFF. For the CDR3, the DNA is TGCGCCAGCAGTCCGGCAACTAATGAAAAACTGTTTTTT.

This rearrangement joins TRBV7-8 to TRBJ2-3, with D maybe TRBD2 (6 bases). This CDR3 has 13 residues. CDR1 is SGHVS, CDR2 FQNEAQ, per germline. Trimming cost V 5 bases and J 6 bases, with 12 bases left between them. The CDR3 DNA reads TGTGCCAGCAGCCCCGGGACTTTCGATACGCAGTATTTT. This sequence encodes CASSPGTFDTQYF.

This clonotype was observed a few times. The genes are TRBV3-1 and TRBJ1-1; D gene ambiguous. CDR3 size: 16 residues. Germline CDR1 and CDR2: LGHDT and YNNKEL (reference sequence). Trimming took 1 base from V and 3 from J, leaving 15 bases between them. CDR3 sequence (DNA): TGTGCCAGCAGCCAAGTAATTGACACGCCTGACACTGAAGCTTTCTTT. Translated, it gives CASSQVIDTPDTEAFF.

This clonotype was counted only a few times. The CDR3 loop is CASSYGTSGKIGTDTQYF. The CDR3 bases are TGCGCCAGCAGCTACGGGACTAGCGGGAAGATCGGCACAGATACGCAGTATTTT. J is TRBJ2-3 and V is TRBV5-1; 13 bases are shared with TRBD2. Unmatched junction bases numbered 8, after V lost 3 bases and J lost 1 base. CDR3 length: 18 amino acids. Germline CDR1 is SGHRS and CDR2 is YFSETQ.

This chain links TRBV12-3 or TRBV12-4 with TRBJ2-2, with D possibly being TRBD2 (7 bases). The CDR3 has 17 residues. The V and J ends lost 0 bases and 3 bases respectively, with 14 bases between them. The CDR3 DNA reads as TGTGCCAGCAGTTTAGCGCTAGGGGGGAGGGACACCGGGGAGCTGTTTTTT. Translation gives CASSLALGGRDTGELFF.